The subject of this entry is one T cell receptor beta chain. Its specificity is not known. The CDR3 consists of 16 residues. J was trimmed by 3 bases and V by 3 bases; bases with no gene match: 2. Germline V lookup: CDR1 ENHRY, CDR2 SYGVKD. Here immunoSEQ multiplex PCR was the method, and the copy in TCRdb shows in-frame clones only, minus some. The table lists tens of thousands of clones, 92% of them singletons. This sample is part of a study of graft-versus-host responses after intestinal transplantation. Samples of marrow taken after transplant originated at the posterior iliac crest or some other site. Points from the study as a whole: Recipient bone marrow held GvH clones, some seen earlier in ileum or blood.

The chain carries TRBV10-3 and TRBJ2-3, with 14 bases that match TRBD2. Here the sequenced sample was bone marrow, taken roughly 110 weeks after intestinal transplantation. This TCR derives from a human patient who received an intestinal transplant, so some T cells may come from the graft donor. The CDR3 reads CAISDRTSGGTDTQYF. In DNA form, the CDR3 reads TGTGCCATCAGTGACCGGACTAGCGGGGGGACAGATACGCAGTATTTT.